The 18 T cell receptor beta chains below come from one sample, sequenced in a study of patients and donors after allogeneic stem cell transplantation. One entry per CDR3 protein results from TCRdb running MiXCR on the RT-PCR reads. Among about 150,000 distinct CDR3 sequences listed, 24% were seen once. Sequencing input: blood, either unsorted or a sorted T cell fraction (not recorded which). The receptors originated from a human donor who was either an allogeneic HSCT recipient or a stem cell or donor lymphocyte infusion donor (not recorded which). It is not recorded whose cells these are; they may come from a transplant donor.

The CDR3 is CASSNIVWASGRYEQYF. The CDR3, as DNA: TGTGCCAGCAGCAACATCGTTTGGGCTAGCGGGAGATACGAGCAGTACTTC. The rearrangement joins TRBV21-1 to TRBJ2-7; the D call in the table, TRBD2, was not verified against the DNA. TRBV21-1 is an annotated pseudogene. This CDR3 spans 17 amino acids.

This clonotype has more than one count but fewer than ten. CDR3 sequence reads: CASTESGGIYEQYF. CDR3 in DNA: TGTGCCAGCACCGAAAGCGGGGGGATCTACGAGCAGTACTTC. The chain has TRBV6-5 and TRBJ2-7, with TRBD2 matching over 9 bases. The CDR3 has 14 residues. Trimming at V came to 7 bases and at J to 3 bases, leaving 7 bases not matched to a gene. Germline V gene lookup returns CDR1 MNHEY and CDR2 SVGAGI.

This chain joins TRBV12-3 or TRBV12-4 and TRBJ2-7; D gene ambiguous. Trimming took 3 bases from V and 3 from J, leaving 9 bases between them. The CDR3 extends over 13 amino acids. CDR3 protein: CASSLNWIYEQYF. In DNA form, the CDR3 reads TGTGCCAGCAGTTTGAACTGGATCTACGAGCAGTACTTC.

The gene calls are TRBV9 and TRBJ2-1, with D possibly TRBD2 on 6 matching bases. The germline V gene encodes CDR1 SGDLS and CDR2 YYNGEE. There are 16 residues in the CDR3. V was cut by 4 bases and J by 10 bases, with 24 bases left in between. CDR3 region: CASSPPSIPGTAEQFF. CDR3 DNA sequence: TGTGCCAGCAGCCCCCCTTCCATCCCCGGGACTGCCGAGCAGTTCTTC. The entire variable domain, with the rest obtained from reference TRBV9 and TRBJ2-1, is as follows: DSGVTQTPKHLITATGQRVTLRCSPRSGDLSVYWYQQSLDQGLQFLIQYYNGEERAKGNILERFSAQQFPDLHSELNLSSLELGDSALYFCASSPPSIPGTAEQFFGPGTRLTVL.

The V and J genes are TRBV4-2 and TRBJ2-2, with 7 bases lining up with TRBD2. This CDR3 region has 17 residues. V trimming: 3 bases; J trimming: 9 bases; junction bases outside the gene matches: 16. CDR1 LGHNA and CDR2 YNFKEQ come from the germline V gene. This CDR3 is CASSHPTSERWRRELFF. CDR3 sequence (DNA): TGTGCCAGCAGCCACCCCACTAGCGAGAGGTGGCGTAGGGAGCTGTTTTTT.

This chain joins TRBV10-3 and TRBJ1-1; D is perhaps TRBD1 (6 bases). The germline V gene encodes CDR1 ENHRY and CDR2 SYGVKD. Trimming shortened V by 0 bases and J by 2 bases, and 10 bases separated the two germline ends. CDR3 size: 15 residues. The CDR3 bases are TGTGCCATCAGTGAGTCAAGGACAGCTAACACTGAAGCTTTCTTT. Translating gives CAISESRTANTEAFF.

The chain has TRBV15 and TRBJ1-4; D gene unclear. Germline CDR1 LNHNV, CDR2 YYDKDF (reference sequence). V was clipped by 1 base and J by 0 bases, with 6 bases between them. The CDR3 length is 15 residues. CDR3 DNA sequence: TGTGCCACCAGCAGAGTTACAGCAACTAATGAAAAACTGTTTTTT. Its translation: CATSRVTATNEKLFF.

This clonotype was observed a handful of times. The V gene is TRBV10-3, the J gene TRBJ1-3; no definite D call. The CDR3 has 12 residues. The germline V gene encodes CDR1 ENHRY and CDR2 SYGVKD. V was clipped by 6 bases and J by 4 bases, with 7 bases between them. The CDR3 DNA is TGTGCCATCAGCGAGGAAGGAAACACCATATATTTT. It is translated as CAISEEGNTIYF.

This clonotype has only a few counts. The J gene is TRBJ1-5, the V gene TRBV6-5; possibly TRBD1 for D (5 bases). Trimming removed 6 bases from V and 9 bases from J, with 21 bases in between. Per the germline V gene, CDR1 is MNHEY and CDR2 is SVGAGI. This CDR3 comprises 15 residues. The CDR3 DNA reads TGTGCCAGCAGCCTTTTGCAGGGTATGGGTTTGCCCCAGCATTTT. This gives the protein CASSLLQGMGLPQHF.

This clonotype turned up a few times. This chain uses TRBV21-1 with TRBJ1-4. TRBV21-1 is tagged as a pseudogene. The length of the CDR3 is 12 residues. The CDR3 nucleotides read TGTGCCATCTCGCGGGAGAATGAAAAACTGTTTTTT. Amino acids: CAISRENEKLFF.

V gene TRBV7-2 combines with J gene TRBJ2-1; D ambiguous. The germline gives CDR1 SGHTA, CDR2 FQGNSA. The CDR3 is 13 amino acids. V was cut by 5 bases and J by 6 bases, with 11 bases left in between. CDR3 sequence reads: CASSPYIPNEQFF. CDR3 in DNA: TGTGCCAGCAGCCCGTACATACCCAATGAGCAGTTCTTC. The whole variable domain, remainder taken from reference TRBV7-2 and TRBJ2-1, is GAGVSQSPSNKVTEKGKDVELRCDPISGHTALYWYRQSLGQGLEFLIYFQGNSAPDKSGLPSDRFSAERTGGSVSTLTIQRTQQEDSAVYLCASSPYIPNEQFFGPGTRLTVL.

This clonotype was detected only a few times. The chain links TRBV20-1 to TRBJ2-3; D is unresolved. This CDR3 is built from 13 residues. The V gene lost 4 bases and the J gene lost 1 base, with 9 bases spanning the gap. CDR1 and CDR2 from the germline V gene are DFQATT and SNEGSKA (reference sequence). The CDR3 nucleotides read TGCAGTGCTATATTATCGGGCACAGATACGCAGTATTTT. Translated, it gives CSAILSGTDTQYF.

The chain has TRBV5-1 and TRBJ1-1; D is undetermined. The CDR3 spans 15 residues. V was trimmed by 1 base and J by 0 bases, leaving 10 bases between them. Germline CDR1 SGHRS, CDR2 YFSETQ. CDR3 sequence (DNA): TGCGCCAGCAGCTTGAGAGCAGTATTGAACACTGAAGCTTTCTTT. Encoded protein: CASSLRAVLNTEAFF.

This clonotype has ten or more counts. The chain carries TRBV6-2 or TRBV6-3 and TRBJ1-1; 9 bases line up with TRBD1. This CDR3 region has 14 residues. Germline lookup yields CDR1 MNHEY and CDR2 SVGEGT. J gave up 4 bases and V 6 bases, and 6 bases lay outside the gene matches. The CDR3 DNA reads TGTGCCAGCAGCCGCGGACAGGGGATCACTGAAGCTTTCTTT. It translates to CASSRGQGITEAFF.

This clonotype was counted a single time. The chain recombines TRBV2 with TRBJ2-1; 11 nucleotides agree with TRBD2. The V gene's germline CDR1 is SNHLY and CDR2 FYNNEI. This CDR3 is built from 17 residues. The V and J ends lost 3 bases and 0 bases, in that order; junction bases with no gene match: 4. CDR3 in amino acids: CASSDRLAGSSYNEQFF. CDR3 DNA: TGTGCCAGCAGTGATCGACTAGCGGGGAGCTCCTACAATGAGCAGTTCTTC.

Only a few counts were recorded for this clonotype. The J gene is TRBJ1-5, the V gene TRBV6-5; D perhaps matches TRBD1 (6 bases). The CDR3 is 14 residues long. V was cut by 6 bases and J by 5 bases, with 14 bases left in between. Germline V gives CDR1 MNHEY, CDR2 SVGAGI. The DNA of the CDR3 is TGTGCCAGCAGACCGGGACAAGATCATCAGCCCCAGCATTTT. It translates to CASRPGQDHQPQHF.

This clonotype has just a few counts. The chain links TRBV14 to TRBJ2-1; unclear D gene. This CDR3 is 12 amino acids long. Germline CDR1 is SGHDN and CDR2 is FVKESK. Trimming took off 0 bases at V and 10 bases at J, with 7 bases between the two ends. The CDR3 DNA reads TGTGCCAGCAGCCAAGAAGGAAGGGAGCAGTTCTTC. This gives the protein CASSQEGREQFF.

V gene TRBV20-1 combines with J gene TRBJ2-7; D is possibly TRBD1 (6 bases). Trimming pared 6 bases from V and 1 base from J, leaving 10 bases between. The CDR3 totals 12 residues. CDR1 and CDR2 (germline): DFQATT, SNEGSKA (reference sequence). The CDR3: CSADGQSYEQYF. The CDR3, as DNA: TGCAGTGCGGACGGACAGTCCTACGAGCAGTACTTC.